The present entry profiles one TCR beta chain with its context. Sequencing of TCRbeta CDR3 at survey depth gave sequences and template counts. Here immunoSEQ multiplex PCR was the method, and the copy in TCRdb shows in-frame clones only, minus some. The sample includes about 10,000 clones, 60% of them seen just once. This sample is drawn from a study of tissue T cells after allogeneic stem cell transplantation. Looking at the study overall: Pathologist review favored tissue samples showing histologically apparent lymphocytes.

Deletions cut 5 bases from V and 1 base from J, with 9 bases between. The CDR3 is 13 amino acids. The chain carries TRBV12-3 or TRBV12-4 and TRBJ2-7; tentatively, D is TRBD1 (5 bases). This clonotype was sampled from a woman between 18 and 50 years old with breast cancer. Sequencing used tissue from the jejunum, obtained at autopsy. The CDR3 reads CASSVGQSYEQYF. The DNA of the CDR3 is TGTGCCAGCAGTGTCGGACAATCCTACGAGCAGTACTTC.